This T cell receptor (beta chain) was identified in a study of blood T cell repertoires in COVID-19. The germline V gene has CDR1 MDHEN and CDR2 SYDVKM. This CDR3 region has 15 residues. The trim removed 7 bases at V and 10 bases at J, leaving 11 bases unmatched. Original processing methods: Amplification of reference gene primers provided the estimated nucleated cell counts. The data were produced by immunoSEQ multiplex PCR, yet TCRdb's version contains in-frame clones alone and is incomplete. For V, J and clone size, that table is used; D and trimming come from the DNA. Seen here are 290,000 or so clones, roughly 87% observed once, and the top ten hold roughly 2.3%.

Material for sequencing was peripheral blood. V usage is TRBV28 and J usage is TRBJ1-6, with 9 bases aligning to TRBD1. This receptor was identified in a man in his late teens or twenties with active or convalescent COVID-19. The CDR3 DNA sequence: TGTGCCAGCACCCCGGGGGGGACAGGGAACTCACCCCTCCACTTT. Protein product: CASTPGGTGNSPLHF.